This is a list of T cell receptor beta chains from one sample in a study of T cell responses to AZD1222 COVID-19 vaccine. TCRdb keeps only in-frame clones here, not all; method: immunoSEQ multiplex PCR. The repertoire includes some 180,000 clones, 85% to 90% of them detected once, and around 5.8% sits in the top ten. The sequencing used peripheral blood, collected on day 0 of AZD1222 vaccination. The source is an adult in good health. Each CDR3 is given with its conserved first and last residue. A D gene is named only where the DNA matches it firmly. Expanded clones get a size class; other rows say once, few or many, or leave the size out.

cdr3_nt cdr3_aa clone_size j_call d_call v_call
TGTGCCAGCAGCTCAAGACAGCTTGGAAACACCATATATTTT CASSSRQLGNTIYF NA TRBJ1-3 NA TRBV7-2
TGTGCCAGCAGTTACGCAGGGGTAGGGACCCAGTACTTC CASSYAGVGTQYF NA TRBJ2-5 NA TRBV6-5
TGTGCCAGTAACCAGGGGGACACTGAAGCTTTCTTT CASNQGDTEAFF NA TRBJ1-1 TRBD1 TRBV19
TGCGCCAGCAGCATTCGCTTAGGGGGCGGGGACACCGGGGAGCTGTTTTTT CASSIRLGGGDTGELFF NA TRBJ2-2 NA TRBV5-1
TGTGCCAGCAGTTACAGGGGGGGGCTCCCCTACGAGCAGTACTTC CASSYRGGLPYEQYF NA TRBJ2-7 NA TRBV6-5
TGTGCCAGCAGCCAAGATGTAAGCGGGGTCTACGAGCAGTACTTC CASSQDVSGVYEQYF few TRBJ2-7 TRBD2 TRBV3-1/TRBV3-2
TGTGCCAGCAGGGGGAGGGTCGGCTATGGCTACACCTTC CASRGRVGYGYTF NA TRBJ1-2 NA TRBV6-6
TGTGCCTGGAGTTTCGAGGGACAGGGGTCCTACGAGCAGTACTTC CAWSFEGQGSYEQYF NA TRBJ2-7 TRBD1 TRBV30
TGCGCCAGCAGCCGGGACAGGCAAAACTCTGGAAACACCATATATTTT CASSRDRQNSGNTIYF NA TRBJ1-3 TRBD1 TRBV5-1
TGTGCCAGCAGCTTAGCTAACACCTTGAAGCTGGGAGCTTTCTTT CASSLANTLKLGAFF NA TRBJ1-1 NA TRBV7-2
TGTGCCAGAAGCTTGGCGGGACAGGGGGTTTCCTACGAGCAGTACTTC CARSLAGQGVSYEQYF NA TRBJ2-7 TRBD1 TRBV5-3
TGTGCCAGCAGCGTACAGGGGCCTACCTGGGTTTATGGCTACACCTTC CASSVQGPTWVYGYTF once TRBJ1-2 TRBD1 TRBV7-9
TGTGCCAGCAGCAATCTAGCGGGAGGGAAATACGAGCAGTACTTC CASSNLAGGKYEQYF NA TRBJ2-7 TRBD2 TRBV6-1
TGTGCCAGCAGCCCCCGGCGGGACAGCATGACAGATACGCAGTATTTT CASSPRRDSMTDTQYF NA TRBJ2-3 NA TRBV5-8
TGTGCCACCAGCATGGACAGGGAGGGTCCCACAGATACGCAGTATTTT CATSMDREGPTDTQYF NA TRBJ2-3 NA TRBV15
TGTGCCAGCAGCTTATATATCGGGGACACGTACTTC CASSLYIGDTYF NA TRBJ2-7 NA TRBV7-2
TGTGCCAGCACGAATAGGGTACACCCCTACGAGCAGTACTTC CASTNRVHPYEQYF NA TRBJ2-7 NA TRBV28
TGTGCCAGCAGCTTAGGTTCAGGCAGGCGGGCAAGTCGGGGCACAGATACGCAGTATTTT CASSLGSGRRASRGTDTQYF NA TRBJ2-3 NA TRBV11-3
TGTGCCAGCAGATATCCGGGGACAGGAAATGAAAAACTGTTTTTT CASRYPGTGNEKLFF few TRBJ1-4 TRBD1 TRBV28
TGTGCCAGCACCCAACGACAGGGAGGCGAGCAGTACTTC CASTQRQGGEQYF NA TRBJ2-7 NA TRBV3-1/TRBV3-2
TGTGCCAGCAGTTTACGAGGGAACACTGAAGCTTTCTTT CASSLRGNTEAFF NA TRBJ1-1 NA TRBV27
TGTGCCAGCAGCGTAGGGGTAGCGGGAATCCCCTACAATGAGCAGTTCTTC CASSVGVAGIPYNEQFF NA TRBJ2-1 TRBD2 TRBV9